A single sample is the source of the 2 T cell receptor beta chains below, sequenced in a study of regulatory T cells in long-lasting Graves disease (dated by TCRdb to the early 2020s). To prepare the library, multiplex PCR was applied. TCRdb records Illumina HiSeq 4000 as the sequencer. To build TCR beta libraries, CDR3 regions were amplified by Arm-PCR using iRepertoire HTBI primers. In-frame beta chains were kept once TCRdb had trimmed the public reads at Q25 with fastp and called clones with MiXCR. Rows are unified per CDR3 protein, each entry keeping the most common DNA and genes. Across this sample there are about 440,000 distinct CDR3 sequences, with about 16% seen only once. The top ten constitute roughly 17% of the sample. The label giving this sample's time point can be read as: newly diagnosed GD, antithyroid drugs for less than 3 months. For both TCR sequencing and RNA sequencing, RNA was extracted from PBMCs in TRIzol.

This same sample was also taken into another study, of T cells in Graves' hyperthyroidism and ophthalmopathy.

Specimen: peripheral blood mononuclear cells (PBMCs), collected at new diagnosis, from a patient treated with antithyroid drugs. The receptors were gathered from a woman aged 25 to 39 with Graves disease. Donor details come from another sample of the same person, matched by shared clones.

The DNA of the CDR3 is TGCAGTGCTAGAGATCTTCCCCGACCTGGAAACACCATATATTTT. This sequence encodes CSARDLPRPGNTIYF. The gene calls are TRBV20-1 and TRBJ1-3; D unresolved. CDR3 size: 15 residues. The ends were cut back, 0 bases at V and 2 bases at J, with 11 bases in the middle. Germline-derived CDR1 and CDR2 are DFQATT and SNEGSKA (reference sequence).

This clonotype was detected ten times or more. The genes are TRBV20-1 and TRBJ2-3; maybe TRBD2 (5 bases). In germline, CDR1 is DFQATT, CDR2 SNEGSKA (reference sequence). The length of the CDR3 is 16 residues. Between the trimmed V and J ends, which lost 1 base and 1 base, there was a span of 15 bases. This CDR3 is CSARAITGFGTDTQYF. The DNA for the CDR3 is TGCAGTGCTAGAGCCATAACGGGGTTTGGCACAGATACGCAGTATTTT.